Here is one T cell receptor beta chain with its context. Its antigen is unknown. Base qualities are missing; no much larger clone stands one base away. These data originate in a study of OX40 agonist ivuxolimab in advanced cancers. Broadly, across the study: Ivuxolimab was a fully human IgG2 agonistic monoclonal antibody targeting the costimulatory receptor OX40 (CD134). Intravenous ivuxolimab was administered to patients every 2 weeks at six dose levels: 0.01, 0.1, 0.3, 1.5, 3 and 10 mg/kg. Of the approximately 50 patients in dose escalation, some 20 had hepatocellular carcinoma, around 15 had melanoma, 9 had renal cell carcinoma and 9 had head and neck cancer. In the dose-escalation cohort, around four fifths of patients were male, and the mean age was roughly 60 years with a range of roughly 20 to 79. Patients were allowed to have had prior anti-PD-1, anti-PD-L1 or anti-CTLA-4 therapy, and approximately 43% of the dose-escalation patients had previously received checkpoint inhibitors. Three dose-escalation patients achieved partial responses, one with hepatocellular carcinoma and two with cutaneous melanoma. Peripheral TCRbeta sequencing was intended to test whether TCR sequence diversity was altered and clonal T-cell expansion was caused by ivuxolimab. The monotherapy dose-escalation portion (N ≈ 50 patients) of the phase I ivuxolimab trial is reported in the paper. Broader findings and caveats from the paper: At doses of 0.1 to 3.0 mg/kg, clonal expansion of both CD4+ and CD8+ blood T cells was observed from baseline to week 6. In the 0.1-3.0 mg/kg groups, partial responders had among the lowest normalized peripheral clonal expansion, particularly in CD8+ T cells. The antigen specificity of the peripheral T cells that underwent clonal expansion was not determined. Low levels of normalized T-cell clonal expansion were also shown by some nonresponding patients. After ivuxolimab, more expanded clones were found on average in CD8+ T cells than in CD4+ T cells.

Patients with autoimmune disease history or receiving systemic immunosuppression were excluded from the trial. Peripheral blood for TCR sequencing was drawn from every dose cohort at baseline, at cycle 4 day 1 and at cycle 7 day 1. Samples were obtained from an open-label, multicenter, first-in-human phase I dose-escalation trial of ivuxolimab. Adults with locally advanced or metastatic head and neck squamous cell, hepatocellular, melanoma or renal cell carcinoma were enrolled in the trial. Before TCR sequencing, CD4+ T cells and CD8+ T cells were sorted from peripheral blood as separate populations. Counted from cysteine to phenylalanine, this CDR3 has 15 amino acids. Left in the record is the CDR3 DNA by itself, 45 bases read in frame from the first base. For sequencing of the TCRbeta CDR3 region, genomic DNA was extracted from the sorted cells. TCRbeta CDR3 regions were sequenced using the immunoSEQ Assay. TCRdb provides this immuneACCESS table in a form limited to in-frame rearrangements. Some clones are lacking; in checked studies, under half of them reflect an unresolved V gene, and why the rest are absent is not known. For this sample the table gives around 61,000 clones, of which more than 65% were detected only once. Approximately 0.49% of the sample belongs to the ten largest clones.

The chain couples TRBV1 to TRBJ2-1; the table's D gene call, TRBD2, was not cross checked with the DNA. TRBV1 is designated a pseudogene. This clonotype originated in an adult with an advanced solid tumor such as melanoma, head and neck, liver or kidney cancer. The sequences come from CD4+ or CD8+ T cells sorted from blood, collected in a trial of the OX40 agonist ivuxolimab. The nucleotide sequence reads TGCACCAGCAGCCAATGTGAGCCAAGCCCAAATGAGCAGTTCTTC. It specifies CTSSQCEPSPNEQFF.